The clone carrying this T cell receptor beta chain was observed a handful of times. The target antigen is unknown. Deletions cut 5 bases from V and 4 bases from J, with 17 bases between. CDR3 size: 15 residues. Germline CDR1 and CDR2: SEHNR and FQNEAQ (reference sequence). This specimen comes from a study of post-analysis software for immune sequencing data. Broader study findings: Multiple sclerosis patients had significantly lower normalized Chao1 diversity than controls. Controls had lower frequencies than patients of roughly five TRBV segments, which included TRBV5-6, TRBV5-1 and TRBV20-1.

Included in the TCR beta cDNA libraries were unique molecular identifiers. MiXCR was run by TCRdb on the PCR reads, yielding one entry per CDR3 protein. The sample includes around 400,000 distinct CDR3 sequences, less than 40% of them seen just once. The material sequenced was blood. This chain uses TRBV7-9 with TRBJ1-2, with D unclear. The receptor's source is a girl aged 2 to 10 with multiple sclerosis. CDR3 DNA: TGTGCCAGCAGCCCCCTCCCGGGAGAACGCTATGGCTACACCTTC. Amino acid sequence: CASSPLPGERYGYTF. Drawing the rest from reference TRBV7-9 and TRBJ1-2, the complete variable domain is DTGVSQNPRHKITKRGQNVTFRCDPISEHNRLYWYRQTLGQGPEFLTYFQNEAQLEKSRLLSDRFSAERPKGSFSTLEIQRTEQGDSAMYLCASSPLPGERYGYTFGSGTRLTVV.